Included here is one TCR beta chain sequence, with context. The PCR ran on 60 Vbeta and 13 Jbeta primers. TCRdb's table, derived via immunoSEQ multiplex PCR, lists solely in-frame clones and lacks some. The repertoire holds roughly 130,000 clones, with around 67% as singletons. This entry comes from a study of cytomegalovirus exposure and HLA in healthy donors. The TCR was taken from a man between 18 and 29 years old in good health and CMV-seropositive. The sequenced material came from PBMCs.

The CDR3 bases are TGTGCTAGTGGTGACTCTCACGGGGAGCTGTTTTTT. Translated: CASGDSHGELFF. The chain links TRBV12-5 to TRBJ2-2; D remains ambiguous. The CDR3 runs to 12 residues. Trimming removed 5 bases from V and 7 bases from J, with 8 bases in between. Germline V lookup: CDR1 LGHNT, CDR2 FRNRAP.